The rows below give T cell receptor beta chains drawn from one sample of a study of cytomegalovirus exposure and HLA in healthy donors. Repertoires were generated with immunoSEQ multiplex PCR, while TCRdb's copy carries only in-frame clones and drops some. Here the sample spans about 130,000 clones, roughly two thirds being singletons. The material sequenced was PBMCs. The receptors were sampled from a man between 25 and 39 years old in good health and CMV-seropositive. Each CDR3 is given with its conserved first and last residue. Fields, in order: J gene, V gene, clone size, D gene, CDR3 protein, CDR3 DNA. D genes are given only for firm matches. Clone size, where shown, is once, few, many, or a class for clones that have expanded.

j_call: TRBJ2-5; v_call: TRBV4-2; clone_size: .; d_call: TRBD2; cdr3_aa: CASSQDVGLAIQETQYF; cdr3_nt: TGTGCCAGCAGCCAAGATGTCGGACTAGCGATCCAAGAGACCCAGTACTTC
j_call: TRBJ2-1; v_call: TRBV4-3; clone_size: few; d_call: TRBD1; cdr3_aa: CASSQSRTGRTYNEQFF; cdr3_nt: TGCGCCAGCAGCCAATCCCGGACAGGGAGGACCTACAATGAGCAGTTCTTC
j_call: TRBJ1-5; v_call: TRBV6-4; clone_size: once; d_call: TRBD1; cdr3_aa: CATQGGCSNQPQHF; cdr3_nt: TGTGCCACTCAAGGGGGCTGTAGCAATCAGCCCCAGCATTTT
j_call: TRBJ2-7; v_call: TRBV27; clone_size: .; d_call: TRBD2; cdr3_aa: CASSSPVRGGEQYF; cdr3_nt: TGTGCCAGCAGTTCCCCCGTGAGGGGAGGGGAGCAGTACTTC
j_call: TRBJ1-2; v_call: TRBV9; clone_size: .; d_call: TRBD1; cdr3_aa: CASSVGTGDGYTF; cdr3_nt: TGTGCCAGCAGCGTAGGGACAGGGGATGGCTACACCTTC
j_call: TRBJ1-1; v_call: TRBV27; clone_size: .; d_call: .; cdr3_aa: CASSLRRGEGDTEAFF; cdr3_nt: TGTGCCAGCAGTTTACGGCGGGGGGAGGGGGACACTGAAGCTTTCTTT
j_call: TRBJ1-6; v_call: TRBV6-1; clone_size: .; d_call: .; cdr3_aa: CLQNSPLHF; cdr3_nt: TGTCTTCAGAATTCACCCCTCCACTTT
j_call: TRBJ1-2; v_call: TRBV5-1; clone_size: .; d_call: TRBD1; cdr3_aa: CASSDQGAEGYTF; cdr3_nt: TGCGCCAGCAGCGATCAGGGGGCCGAGGGCTACACCTTC
j_call: TRBJ2-5; v_call: TRBV27; clone_size: .; d_call: TRBD1; cdr3_aa: CASSLSPTGLSETQYF; cdr3_nt: TGTGCCAGCAGTTTATCCCCGACAGGGTTATCAGAGACCCAGTACTTC
j_call: TRBJ1-2; v_call: TRBV10-3; clone_size: .; d_call: TRBD1; cdr3_aa: CAISPRQGSDYGYTF; cdr3_nt: TGTGCCATCAGCCCCCGACAGGGGTCAGACTATGGCTACACCTTC
j_call: TRBJ1-2; v_call: TRBV19; clone_size: .; d_call: TRBD1; cdr3_aa: CASSDRGLGYTF; cdr3_nt: TGTGCCAGTAGTGACAGGGGGCTTGGCTACACCTTC
j_call: TRBJ2-1; v_call: TRBV28; clone_size: .; d_call: .; cdr3_aa: CASRGRDLNEQFF; cdr3_nt: TGTGCCAGCAGGGGGCGGGATTTGAATGAGCAGTTCTTC
j_call: TRBJ1-6; v_call: TRBV2; clone_size: .; d_call: TRBD1; cdr3_aa: CASNPDRGHNSPLHF; cdr3_nt: TGTGCCAGCAATCCGGACAGGGGGCATAATTCACCCCTCCACTTT
j_call: TRBJ1-4; v_call: TRBV4-1; clone_size: few; d_call: .; cdr3_aa: CASSLTRHGGKLFF; cdr3_nt: TGCGCCAGCAGCCTAACTCGACACGGAGGAAAACTGTTTTTT
j_call: TRBJ2-7; v_call: TRBV18; clone_size: once; d_call: .; cdr3_aa: CASSPSSYEQYF; cdr3_nt: TGTGCCAGCTCACCATCGTCCTACGAGCAGTACTTC
j_call: TRBJ2-4; v_call: TRBV2; clone_size: .; d_call: .; cdr3_aa: CASSAVAKNIQYF; cdr3_nt: TGTGCCAGCAGTGCGGTAGCCAAAAACATTCAGTACTTC
j_call: TRBJ2-2; v_call: TRBV4-3; clone_size: .; d_call: TRBD2; cdr3_aa: CASSQDTAGAGTGELFF; cdr3_nt: TGCGCCAGCAGCCAAGATACGGCGGGAGCGGGGACCGGGGAGCTGTTTTTT
j_call: TRBJ2-5; v_call: TRBV18; clone_size: .; d_call: TRBD1; cdr3_aa: CASSPQGAASGETQYF; cdr3_nt: TGTGCCAGCTCACCCCAGGGGGCGGCCAGCGGGGAGACCCAGTACTTC
j_call: TRBJ2-7; v_call: TRBV7-2; clone_size: .; d_call: TRBD2; cdr3_aa: CASSSPGLAFTHEQYF; cdr3_nt: TGTGCCAGCAGCTCCCCGGGACTAGCGTTTACCCACGAGCAGTACTTC
j_call: TRBJ2-7; v_call: TRBV7-9; clone_size: .; d_call: TRBD1; cdr3_aa: CASSEGDRSSYEQYF; cdr3_nt: TGTGCCAGCAGCGAGGGGGACAGAAGCTCCTACGAGCAGTACTTC
j_call: TRBJ1-5; v_call: TRBV30; clone_size: .; d_call: .; cdr3_aa: CAWTRGTSDSNQPQHF; cdr3_nt: TGTGCCTGGACCCGAGGGACATCCGATAGCAATCAGCCCCAGCATTTT
j_call: TRBJ2-7; v_call: TRBV7-8; clone_size: .; d_call: .; cdr3_aa: CASSLLGQGIYEQYF; cdr3_nt: TGTGCCAGCAGCTTACTAGGGCAGGGGATTTACGAGCAGTACTTC
j_call: TRBJ2-7; v_call: TRBV11-2; clone_size: .; d_call: TRBD1; cdr3_aa: CASRRLGTGFYEQYF; cdr3_nt: TGTGCCAGCAGGCGGCTAGGGACAGGGTTCTACGAGCAGTACTTC
j_call: TRBJ1-6; v_call: TRBV6-5; clone_size: .; d_call: .; cdr3_aa: CASSYALVGYNSPLHF; cdr3_nt: TGTGCCAGCAGTTATGCACTCGTCGGGTATAATTCACCCCTCCACTTT
j_call: TRBJ2-5; v_call: TRBV28; clone_size: .; d_call: .; cdr3_aa: CASSSTGSETQYF; cdr3_nt: TGTGCCAGCAGCTCAACAGGGTCAGAGACCCAGTACTTC
j_call: TRBJ1-5; v_call: TRBV4-1; clone_size: once; d_call: .; cdr3_aa: CASSRLTGFGNQPQHF; cdr3_nt: TGCGCCAGCAGCCGCCTCACGGGGTTTGGCAATCAGCCCCAGCATTTT
j_call: TRBJ2-6; v_call: TRBV4-3; clone_size: medium-sized; d_call: TRBD2; cdr3_aa: CASSQDGGGGANVLTF; cdr3_nt: TGCGCCAGCAGCCAAGACGGGGGGGGTGGGGCCAACGTCCTGACTTTC
j_call: TRBJ1-5; v_call: TRBV16; clone_size: .; d_call: TRBD1; cdr3_aa: CASSRIGQDNQPQHF; cdr3_nt: TGTGCCAGCAGCCGCATCGGACAGGACAATCAGCCCCAGCATTTT
j_call: TRBJ1-4; v_call: TRBV5-4; clone_size: .; d_call: TRBD1; cdr3_aa: CASSLTGGGEKLFF; cdr3_nt: TGTGCCAGCAGCTTGACAGGGGGCGGCGAAAAACTGTTTTTT
j_call: TRBJ2-5; v_call: TRBV5-4; clone_size: few; d_call: TRBD2; cdr3_aa: CASARAGGPEETQYF; cdr3_nt: TGTGCCAGCGCTAGGGCGGGAGGGCCGGAGGAGACCCAGTACTTC
j_call: TRBJ2-3; v_call: TRBV4-1; clone_size: .; d_call: TRBD2; cdr3_aa: CASSQTSSGDTQYF; cdr3_nt: TGCGCCAGCAGCCAGACCTCTAGCGGAGATACGCAGTATTTT
j_call: TRBJ2-6; v_call: TRBV19; clone_size: .; d_call: .; cdr3_aa: CASSIADRYSGANVLTF; cdr3_nt: TGTGCCAGTAGTATTGCGGACAGATACTCTGGGGCCAACGTCCTGACTTTC
j_call: TRBJ2-7; v_call: TRBV20-1; clone_size: .; d_call: .; cdr3_aa: CSASISYEQYF; cdr3_nt: TGCAGTGCTAGTATCTCCTACGAGCAGTACTTC
j_call: TRBJ2-1; v_call: TRBV6-5; clone_size: .; d_call: TRBD1; cdr3_aa: CASSSNRGRRYNEQFF; cdr3_nt: TGTGCCAGCAGTTCGAACAGGGGGCGCAGGTACAATGAGCAGTTCTTC
j_call: TRBJ1-1; v_call: TRBV14; clone_size: few; d_call: .; cdr3_aa: CASSPKFRAATEAFF; cdr3_nt: TGTGCCAGCAGCCCCAAGTTCAGGGCGGCCACTGAAGCTTTCTTT
j_call: TRBJ1-2; v_call: TRBV4-1; clone_size: few; d_call: .; cdr3_aa: CASSQGQVTNYGYTF; cdr3_nt: TGCGCCAGCAGCCAAGGACAGGTGACAAACTATGGCTACACCTTC
j_call: TRBJ2-1; v_call: TRBV2; clone_size: .; d_call: TRBD2; cdr3_aa: CASSGPRTSGRSSQAYNEQFF; cdr3_nt: TGTGCCAGCAGTGGGCCCCGGACTAGCGGGAGGTCTAGTCAGGCCTACAATGAGCAGTTCTTC
j_call: TRBJ2-5; v_call: TRBV9; clone_size: few; d_call: .; cdr3_aa: CASREKETQYF; cdr3_nt: TGTGCCAGCAGGGAGAAAGAGACCCAGTACTTC
j_call: TRBJ2-1; v_call: TRBV5-1; clone_size: .; d_call: .; cdr3_aa: CASSIQGNEQFF; cdr3_nt: TGCGCCAGCAGCATACAGGGCAATGAGCAGTTCTTC
j_call: TRBJ1-2; v_call: TRBV28; clone_size: .; d_call: .; cdr3_aa: CASRYRLPNYGYTF; cdr3_nt: TGTGCCAGCAGATACAGGTTACCTAACTATGGCTACACCTTC
j_call: TRBJ2-7; v_call: TRBV19; clone_size: .; d_call: .; cdr3_aa: CASSYRDLSSYEQYF; cdr3_nt: TGTGCCAGTAGTTACCGGGACTTGAGCTCCTACGAGCAGTACTTC
j_call: TRBJ2-7; v_call: TRBV9; clone_size: .; d_call: TRBD2; cdr3_aa: CASSLLSGLAGVEQYF; cdr3_nt: TGTGCCAGCAGCCTACTTTCGGGACTAGCGGGAGTCGAGCAGTACTTC
j_call: TRBJ2-7; v_call: TRBV6-5; clone_size: .; d_call: .; cdr3_aa: CASRLDSHLNYEQYF; cdr3_nt: TGTGCCAGCAGATTGGACAGCCACCTCAACTACGAGCAGTACTTC